This T cell receptor beta chain is from a study of blood T cell repertoires in COVID-19. Overall study context: Acute-phase and convalescent COVID-19 samples originated in the United States, Italy and Spain. T cells, B-cell-depleted T cells, or PBMCs provided the cDNA or gDNA that served as material.

This CDR3 is 12 amino acids long. The germline CDR1 and CDR2 sequences are MGHDK and SYGVNS. The V end was cut by 5 bases, the J end by 6 bases, with 7 bases between. In the source study's methods: Amplification of reference gene primers provided the estimated nucleated cell counts. Measured with immunoSEQ multiplex PCR; TCRdb has only the in-frame clones, and not every one. V and J calls plus clone size are reproduced from that table; the DNA served to infer D and trimming. The table shows 65,000 to 75,000 clones, with roughly 80% occurring only once. V gene TRBV25-1 combines with J gene TRBJ1-4, with D possibly matching TRBD1 (5 bases). Input material: peripheral blood. This TCR derives from a woman aged 55-69 years with acute or convalescent COVID-19. The CDR3 nucleotides are TGTGCCAGCAGTCAGGGTTATGAAAAACTGTTTTTT. Translating gives CASSQGYEKLFF.